The source of this TCR beta chain is a study of beta chain features in type 1 diabetes. Study-wide context: In age, gender and cell yields, patients were similar to healthy donors.

V shed 7 bases and J 3 bases; nucleotides not matched to a gene: 20. Germline V gives CDR1 SGHDT, CDR2 YYEEEE. This CDR3 has 18 residues. Comments on this clone: Its target is not known.

The study reverse transcribed the entire isolated RNA, so it sequenced expressed TCRB transcripts. Profiling relied on immunoSEQ multiplex PCR, and the TCRdb table lists in-frame clones only, not all of them. In the table there are under 450,000 clones, more than 11% of which are singletons. Study results and caveats: Cells expressing TCR highly could be over-represented by cDNA sequencing. Naive, central memory and regulatory TCRB repertoires appeared more similar among patients than healthy donors. Among all four CD4+ subsets, Type 1 diabetes patients had TCRB CDR3s that were moderately but significantly shorter.

The sequence derives from a man between 25 and 39 years old in good health. This chain uses TRBV5-6 with TRBJ2-3; 7 positions agree with TRBD2. The source material was naive CD4+ T cells from blood. CDR3: CASGTRFPSGGMTDTQYF. In DNA form, the CDR3 reads TGTGCCAGCGGGACCCGCTTCCCCTCGGGGGGTATGACAGATACGCAGTATTTT.